The rows below give T cell receptor beta chains drawn from one sample of a study of OX40 agonist ivuxolimab in advanced cancers. The method was immunoSEQ multiplex PCR; TCRdb's version includes in-frame clones alone and lacks a portion of them. The sample shows about 79,000 clones, 75% to 95% of them seen only once. Source: CD4+ or CD8+ T cells sorted from blood, taken in a trial of the OX40 agonist ivuxolimab. The receptors here all came from an adult with an advanced solid tumor such as melanoma, head and neck, liver or kidney cancer. Both conserved end residues are part of each CDR3. Fields, in order: J gene, V gene, CDR3 protein.

J gene: TRBJ1-1
V gene: TRBV28
CDR3 protein: CASSQIGALNTEAFF

J gene: TRBJ2-1
V gene: TRBV27
CDR3 protein: CASSYRDRAAYNEQFF

J gene: TRBJ1-5
V gene: TRBV6-1
CDR3 protein: CASSETGSNQPQHF

J gene: TRBJ2-7
V gene: TRBV4-1
CDR3 protein: CASSQDWARDGAYEQYF

J gene: TRBJ2-7
V gene: TRBV6-5
CDR3 protein: CASGRDRAPYEQYF

J gene: TRBJ2-1
V gene: TRBV5-1
CDR3 protein: CASSLGLAGSTEQFF

J gene: TRBJ1-2
V gene: TRBV18
CDR3 protein: CASSPGMGRANYGYTF

J gene: TRBJ2-3
V gene: TRBV19
CDR3 protein: CASSDGISTDTQYF

J gene: TRBJ1-5
V gene: TRBV28
CDR3 protein: CASSLPGGTHQPQHF

J gene: TRBJ1-2
V gene: TRBV30
CDR3 protein: CAWSVLSGYGYTF

J gene: TRBJ2-5
V gene: TRBV7-3
CDR3 protein: CASRLGRELFGETQYF

J gene: TRBJ2-7
V gene: TRBV25-1
CDR3 protein: CASSELVAPSYEQYF

J gene: TRBJ2-1
V gene: TRBV7-9
CDR3 protein: CASSHSGRTYNEQFF

J gene: TRBJ1-1
V gene: TRBV27
CDR3 protein: CASSQDRGAEAFF

J gene: TRBJ1-4
V gene: TRBV5-1
CDR3 protein: CASSLTGVGLNEKLFF

J gene: TRBJ2-1
V gene: TRBV4-1
CDR3 protein: CASSQGGNRGSYNEQFF

J gene: TRBJ2-2
V gene: TRBV27
CDR3 protein: CASSRTGAGELFF

J gene: TRBJ2-5
V gene: TRBV13
CDR3 protein: CASSRIGTGNQETQYF

J gene: TRBJ2-1
V gene: TRBV19
CDR3 protein: CASRKASGKFNEQFF